The entry below gives a single T cell receptor beta chain sequence along with its context. The data are from a study of cytomegalovirus exposure and HLA in healthy donors. PCR involved 60 Vbeta and 13 Jbeta primers. The data were produced by immunoSEQ multiplex PCR, yet TCRdb's version contains in-frame clones alone and is incomplete. The repertoire consists of around 100,000 clones, with less than 75% occurring once and the leading ten covering 11%. Sequencing was carried out using PBMCs. The sequence was obtained from a man between 35 and 55 years old in good health and CMV-seropositive.

CDR3: CASSKVSLSTDGKANYGYTF. The CDR3 DNA sequence: TGTGCCAGCAGCAAAGTCAGTTTATCGACAGACGGAAAGGCTAACTATGGCTACACCTTC. V usage is TRBV21-1 and J usage is TRBJ1-2; TRBD1 is the table's D call, not checked against the DNA. TRBV21-1 is termed a pseudogene. The CDR3 totals 20 residues.